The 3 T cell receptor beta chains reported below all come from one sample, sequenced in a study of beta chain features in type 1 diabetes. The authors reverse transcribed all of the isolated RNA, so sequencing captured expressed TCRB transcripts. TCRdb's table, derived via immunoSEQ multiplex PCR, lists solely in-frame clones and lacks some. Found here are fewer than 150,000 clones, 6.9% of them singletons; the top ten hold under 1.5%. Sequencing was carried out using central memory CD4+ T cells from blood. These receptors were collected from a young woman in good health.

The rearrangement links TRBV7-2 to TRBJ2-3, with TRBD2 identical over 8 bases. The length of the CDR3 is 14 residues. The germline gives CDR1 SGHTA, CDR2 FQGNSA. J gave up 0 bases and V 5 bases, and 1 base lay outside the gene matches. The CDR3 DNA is TGTGCCAGCAGCCGGGGGGGGAGCACAGATACGCAGTATTTT. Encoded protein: CASSRGGSTDTQYF.

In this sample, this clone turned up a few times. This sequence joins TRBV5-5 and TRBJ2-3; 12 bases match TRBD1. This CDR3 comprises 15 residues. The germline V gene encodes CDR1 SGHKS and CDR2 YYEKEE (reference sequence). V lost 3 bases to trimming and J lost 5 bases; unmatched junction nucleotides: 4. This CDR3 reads CASSSGQGAGDTQYF. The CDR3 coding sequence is TGTGCCAGCAGCTCGGGACAGGGGGCGGGAGATACGCAGTATTTT.

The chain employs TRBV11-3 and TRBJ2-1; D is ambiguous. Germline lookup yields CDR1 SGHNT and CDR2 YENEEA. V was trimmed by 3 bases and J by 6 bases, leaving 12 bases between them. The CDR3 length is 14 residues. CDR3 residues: CASSFSSASNEQFF. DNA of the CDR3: TGTGCCAGCAGCTTTTCATCGGCTAGCAATGAGCAGTTCTTC.